The rows below give T cell receptor beta chains drawn from one sample of a study of cytomegalovirus exposure and HLA in healthy donors. The protocol was immunoSEQ multiplex PCR, while the TCRdb copy is restricted to in-frame clones and leaves out a portion. The sample carries about 130,000 clones, 75% to 80% recorded once. Sequencing was carried out using PBMCs. These receptor sequences come from a male donor in good health and CMV-seronegative. Both conserved end residues are part of each CDR3. Each record gives: V gene, J gene, clone size, D gene, CDR3 DNA, CDR3 protein. D genes are given only for firm matches. A row's size may be missing; if present it is once, few, many or a size class.

>TRBV7-8|TRBJ2-2|.|.
TGTGCCAGCAGCCCCCGAGTAGAGCGCGCGAACACCGGGGAGCTGTTTTTT
CASSPRVERANTGELFF
>TRBV7-9|TRBJ1-4|.|.
TGTGCCAGCAGCAGCCAACAGGCCGGGCTACTGGAAGAAAAACTGTTTTTT
CASSSQQAGLLEEKLFF
>TRBV7-3|TRBJ2-2|.|.
TGTGCCAGCAGCTCCCTACCGGGACACAACACCGGGGAGCTGTTTTTT
CASSSLPGHNTGELFF
>TRBV5-8|TRBJ2-5|.|TRBD2
TGTGCCAGCAGCGCCGGACTAGCGGGTCGAGAGACCCAGTACTTC
CASSAGLAGRETQYF
>TRBV5-6|TRBJ1-2|.|TRBD1
TGTGCCAGCAGATCACAGGGGGCGGCTAACTATGGCTACACCTTC
CASRSQGAANYGYTF
>TRBV6-1|TRBJ1-4|.|TRBD1
TGTGCCAGCAGTGAGTTCCCCGGGACAGGGGGAAAACTGTTTTTT
CASSEFPGTGGKLFF
>TRBV19|TRBJ1-5|.|TRBD1
TGTGCCAGTAGTATGGGCCGACACGGGACAGGGAGTTATCAGCCCCAGCATTTT
CASSMGRHGTGSYQPQHF
>TRBV11-2|TRBJ2-1|.|TRBD2
TGTGCCAGCAGCTTACGACTAGCGGACAATGAGCAGTTCTTC
CASSLRLADNEQFF
>TRBV13|TRBJ2-7|.|TRBD1
TGTGCCAGCAGCAGACGGACAGGGCCCTACGAGCAGTACTTC
CASSRRTGPYEQYF
>TRBV7-9|TRBJ1-4|.|.
TGTGCCAGCAGCCAGGGGCTCTCAACTAATGAAAAACTGTTTTTT
CASSQGLSTNEKLFF
>TRBV9|TRBJ2-5|.|TRBD2
TGTGCCAGCAGCGTAGCGGGGGGGAAAGAGACCCAGTACTTC
CASSVAGGKETQYF
>TRBV5-4|TRBJ1-5|.|.
TGTGCCAGCAGCTCTTCAGTTGGAGAGCCCCAGCATTTT
CASSSSVGEPQHF
>TRBV21-1|TRBJ2-2|.|.
TGTGCCAGCAGCAAAGCGGGACAGGGCACCGGGGAGCTGTTTTTT
CASSKAGQGTGELFF
>TRBV27|TRBJ2-7|.|TRBD2
TGTGCCAGCGGCCTAGCGGGAGGGCTCTACGAGCAGTACTTC
CASGLAGGLYEQYF
>TRBV27|TRBJ2-7|.|TRBD1
TGTGCCAGCAGTTTAGGAAGGGGGCCCTACGAGCAGTACTTC
CASSLGRGPYEQYF
>TRBV15|TRBJ2-5|few|.
TGTGCCACCAGCAGAGATCATGGTGTCCTGGGTCGGAGTGGTCAAGAGACCCAGTACTTC
CATSRDHGVLGRSGQETQYF
>TRBV9|TRBJ2-1|.|TRBD2
TGTGCCAGCAGCGTGCGGACTAGCGGGGGGACATATGAGCAGTTCTTC
CASSVRTSGGTYEQFF
>TRBV18|TRBJ2-1|once|TRBD1
TGTGCCAGCTCGGTCAGACAGGGGAGTGGGTACAATGAGCAGTTCTTC
CASSVRQGSGYNEQFF
>TRBV7-9|TRBJ2-3|.|TRBD2
TGTGCCAGCAGACTAGCGGGAGGTTCGCTAAAGGGTACGCAGTATTTT
CASRLAGGSLKGTQYF
>TRBV19|TRBJ1-2|.|.
TGTGCCAGTAGTAACAGGGATTATGGCTACACCTTC
CASSNRDYGYTF
>TRBV6-5|TRBJ1-2|.|.
TGTGCCAGCAGTATGGGACATTGGGGCTACACCTTC
CASSMGHWGYTF
>TRBV15|TRBJ1-1|.|.
TGTGCCACCAGCAGAGAGAGTACGGTGAACACTGAAGCTTTCTTT
CATSRESTVNTEAFF
>TRBV5-1|TRBJ2-7|.|.
TGCGCCAGCTCCCCGGGCCCGGGGGTTACCTACGAGCAGTACTTC
CASSPGPGVTYEQYF
>TRBV6-4|TRBJ2-1|.|TRBD2
TGTGCCAGCAGTGAACTAGCGGGGGCTTACAATGAGCAGTTCTTC
CASSELAGAYNEQFF
>TRBV7-2|TRBJ2-7|.|.
TGTGCCAGCACCCCTAATGGGGGGACCACCTACGAGCAGTACTTC
CASTPNGGTTYEQYF
>TRBV9|TRBJ1-1|.|.
TGTGCCAGCAGGGCAGGGATGGCCAACACTGAAGCTTTCTTT
CASRAGMANTEAFF
>TRBV9|TRBJ2-3|.|TRBD2
TGTGCCAGCAGCGTAGAAGAGCGGGGGGGCCATCCTAGCACAGATACGCAGTATTTT
CASSVEERGGHPSTDTQYF
>TRBV5-1|TRBJ1-3|.|.
TGCGCCAGCAGCTTGGGCGGGGGGGGCGCGACTGGAAACACCATATATTTT
CASSLGGGGATGNTIYF
>TRBV7-8|TRBJ2-7|.|.
TGTGCCAGCAGCCGCAGACTAAGCTACGAGCAGTACTTC
CASSRRLSYEQYF
>TRBV19|TRBJ2-7|.|.
TGTGCCAGTAGTAATACCAGGGGCGTCTACGAGCAGTACTTC
CASSNTRGVYEQYF
>TRBV27|TRBJ2-7|.|.
TGTGCCAGCAAACGGGACATCTCCTACGAGCAGTACTTC
CASKRDISYEQYF
>TRBV5-3|TRBJ2-7|.|.
TGTGCCAGAAGCGGAATACAGGGAGTCGTACACGAGCAGTACTTC
CARSGIQGVVHEQYF
>TRBV7-7|TRBJ2-6|.|.
TGTGCTTCCGGGACAATTGTCTCCGGGGCCAACGTCCTGACTTTC
CASGTIVSGANVLTF
>TRBV2|TRBJ2-3|.|.
TGTGCCAGCAGTGATGTCGGCACAGATACGCAGTATTTT
CASSDVGTDTQYF
>TRBV7-9|TRBJ2-3|.|TRBD1
TGTGCCAGCAGCTTCTACAGGGGGCGGGTCGATACGCAGTATTTT
CASSFYRGRVDTQYF
>TRBV7-9|TRBJ2-5|.|TRBD2
TGTGCCAGCAGCCGGGGACTAGCGGTACAAGAGACCCAGTACTTC
CASSRGLAVQETQYF
>TRBV7-8|TRBJ1-2|few|.
TGTGCCAGCAGTTTAGGACCGTCGGGACAACCTAACTATGGCTACACCTTC
CASSLGPSGQPNYGYTF
>TRBV6-5|TRBJ2-3|once|TRBD1
TGTGCCAGCAGGCCAGGGGGAGCGGATACGCAGTATTTT
CASRPGGADTQYF
>TRBV12-5|TRBJ2-2|once|TRBD2
TGTGCTAGTGGTCTTGCGGGAGGGATTACCACCGGGGAGCTGTTTTTT
CASGLAGGITTGELFF
>TRBV11-2|TRBJ2-3|.|TRBD2
TGTGCCAGCAGGAGGGGAGGGGGCACAGATACGCAGTATTTT
CASRRGGGTDTQYF
>TRBV9|TRBJ2-1|.|TRBD1
TGTGCCAGCAGCGTAGAACAGGGGCGGTACAATGAGCAGTTCTTC
CASSVEQGRYNEQFF
>TRBV15|TRBJ1-2|.|.
TGTGCCACCAGGGGCTCTGCGGGTAACGGCTACACCTTC
CATRGSAGNGYTF
>TRBV6-5|TRBJ2-4|once|TRBD1
TGTGCCAGCAGTCCCCCGGGGACAGGGAGAAACAGTCAGTACTTC
CASSPPGTGRNSQYF
>TRBV7-9|TRBJ2-5|.|TRBD1
TGTGCCAGCAGCTTGGGACGACAGGGGGCAGGAGGGCAAGAGACCCAGTACTTC
CASSLGRQGAGGQETQYF
>TRBV9|TRBJ1-2|.|TRBD1
TGTGCCAGCAGTCCACAGGGGGCAGATTATGGCTACACCTTC
CASSPQGADYGYTF
>TRBV7-2|TRBJ1-5|once|TRBD1
TGTGCCAGCAGCTTATATTCCACAGGGGGCAATCAGCCCCAGCATTTT
CASSLYSTGGNQPQHF
>TRBV6-5|TRBJ1-1|.|TRBD1
TGTGCCAGCAGGAAACAGGGGTTTGGTGAAGCTTTCTTT
CASRKQGFGEAFF
>TRBV6-6|TRBJ2-2|.|TRBD2
TGTGCCAGCATCAACGGGGGGGTCTGGGGCGGGGAGCTGTTTTTT
CASINGGVWGGELFF
>TRBV14|TRBJ2-1|.|TRBD2
TGTGCCAGCAGCCACCTCCTGGGCGGGGGGGCTCCTGAGCAGTTCTTC
CASSHLLGGGAPEQFF
>TRBV6-6|TRBJ2-7|.|TRBD2
TGTGCCAGCAGTCAAAGGACTAGCGGGAGACACGAGCAGTACTTC
CASSQRTSGRHEQYF
>TRBV28|TRBJ2-4|.|.
TGTGCCAGCAGACGTACGGGAGCCAAAAACATTCAGTACTTC
CASRRTGAKNIQYF
>TRBV5-1|TRBJ2-1|.|TRBD2
TGCGCCAGCAGCTTGGGGTCTAGCGGGGTGATCAATGAGCAGTTCTTC
CASSLGSSGVINEQFF
>TRBV19|TRBJ2-7|.|.
TGTGCCAGTAGTAAAACGGGCGAGCAGTACTTC
CASSKTGEQYF
>TRBV2|TRBJ1-1|.|.
TGTGCCAGCAGTGAACGGAACAGGATGAACACTGAAGCTTTCTTT
CASSERNRMNTEAFF